This T cell receptor (beta chain) was observed in a study of CD8 T cells in ankylosing spondylitis. Study-wide points: Clones linked to disease were reported to show significant enrichment in matched ankylosing spondylitis synovial fluid. A motif of eight or nine highly homologous TCR beta variants was seen as apparently characteristic of ankylosing spondylitis blood.

Scientists made TCR beta libraries using quantitative 5'-RACE with molecular barcodes. TCRdb recomputed calls from the 5' RACE reads with MiXCR, one row per CDR3 protein. This table holds about 390,000 distinct CDR3 sequences, 20% to 25% found once. This clonotype has a handful of counts. What it binds is unknown. The sequence was obtained from a male donor with ankylosing spondylitis. The sequenced sample was blood, either unsorted or a sorted T cell fraction (not recorded which).

Written as DNA, the CDR3 is TGTGCCAGCAGTGAAACTCCCGGGGAGCTGTTTTTT. It specifies CASSETPGELFF. The chain has TRBV6-4 and TRBJ2-2; D is ambiguous. The CDR3 length is 12 residues. Germline lookup yields CDR1 MRHNA and CDR2 SNTAGT. Trimming pared 3 bases from V and 6 bases from J, leaving 5 bases between.